Following are 22 T cell receptor beta chains from one sample sequenced in a study of cytomegalovirus exposure and HLA in healthy donors. Repertoires were generated with immunoSEQ multiplex PCR, while TCRdb's copy carries only in-frame clones and drops some. The data contain approximately 230,000 clones, about 90% of them seen just once; the ten biggest clones take up around 12%. The material sequenced was PBMCs. The source is a man aged 18 to 29 in good health and CMV-seropositive.

This clone was detected a few times. The chain employs TRBV12-5 and TRBJ2-3; 11 bases line up with TRBD2. Germline V gene lookup returns CDR1 LGHNT and CDR2 FRNRAP. Unmatched junction bases numbered 4, after V lost 7 bases and J lost 1 base. The CDR3 runs 15 residues. The CDR3 DNA follows: TGTGCTAGTGTTCCTAGCGGGAGGCGCACAGATACGCAGTATTTT. Amino acid sequence: CASVPSGRRTDTQYF.

The V call is TRBV30, the J call TRBJ2-5; D gene uncertain. The CDR3 runs to 12 residues. V lost 8 bases, J lost 5 bases, and 15 bases lay in between. Germline V CDR1 and CDR2: GTSNPN, SVGIG (reference sequence). DNA of the CDR3: TGTGCCCGGGCTGGGTTTGGGGAGACCCAGTACTTC. This codes for CARAGFGETQYF.

V is TRBV11-3 and J is TRBJ2-1; 12 positions agree with TRBD1. The V and J ends lost 5 bases and 6 bases, in that order; junction bases with no gene match: 5. This CDR3 is built from 15 residues. Per germline, CDR1 SGHNT and CDR2 YENEEA. The CDR3 sequence: CASSRGQGASNEQFF. DNA for the CDR3: TGTGCCAGCAGCCGGGGACAGGGGGCGAGCAATGAGCAGTTCTTC.

The gene calls are TRBV19 and TRBJ1-4; tentative D call: TRBD1 (5 bases). The CDR3 contains 14 residues. Germline V gene lookup returns CDR1 LNHDA and CDR2 SQIVND (reference sequence). Trimming removed 5 bases at V and 0 bases at J, with 7 bases between. The CDR3 nucleotides are TGTGCCAGTAGTGCGACAGCAACTAATGAAAAACTGTTTTTT. Amino acid sequence: CASSATATNEKLFF.

The chain links TRBV11-2 to TRBJ2-1; D is perhaps TRBD2 (6 bases). CDR1 SGHAT and CDR2 FQNNGV come from the germline V gene. This CDR3 region has 15 residues. The V gene lost 3 bases and the J gene lost 0 bases, with 9 bases spanning the gap. This CDR3 reads CASSLGGSSYNEQFF. The CDR3 DNA follows: TGTGCCAGCAGCTTGGGGGGAAGCTCCTACAATGAGCAGTTCTTC.

The rearrangement links TRBV7-9 to TRBJ2-3, with 7 bases that match TRBD1. CDR3 length equals 16 residues. V was pared by 5 bases and J by 0 bases, with 8 bases of the junction left unmatched. The germline V gene has CDR1 SEHNR and CDR2 FQNEAQ (reference sequence). CDR3 nucleotide sequence: TGTGCCAGCAGCCCCGGGACAGCCACTAGCACAGATACGCAGTATTTT. The encoded protein is CASSPGTATSTDTQYF. The entire variable domain, with the rest obtained from reference TRBV7-9 and TRBJ2-3, is as follows: DTGVSQNPRHKITKRGQNVTFRCDPISEHNRLYWYRQTLGQGPEFLTYFQNEAQLEKSRLLSDRFSAERPKGSFSTLEIQRTEQGDSAMYLCASSPGTATSTDTQYFGPGTRLTVL.

The gene calls are TRBV5-6 and TRBJ2-3; 7 bases match TRBD2. Germline values: CDR1 SGHDT, CDR2 YYEEEE. V shed 2 bases and J 2 bases; nucleotides not matched to a gene: 5. This CDR3 has 15 amino acids. CDR3 nucleotides: TGTGCCAGCAGCTTTCAGCGGGAAGCCACAGATACGCAGTATTTT. It codes for CASSFQREATDTQYF.

The V gene is TRBV5-4, the J gene TRBJ2-3; D is unclear. V lost 4 bases and J lost 6, with 9 bases in between. The length of the CDR3 is 12 residues. Germline values: CDR1 SGHNT, CDR2 YYREEE (reference sequence). The CDR3 protein is CASSTRADTQYF. The DNA of the CDR3 is TGTGCCAGCAGCACCCGAGCGGATACGCAGTATTTT.

The CDR3 nucleotides read TGTGCCAGCAGCGGAACCGGGACAGGGGTGACTGAAGCTTTCTTT. As protein: CASSGTGTGVTEAFF. The chain carries TRBV2 and TRBJ1-1; 10 positions agree with TRBD1. Germline CDR1 and CDR2: SNHLY and FYNNEI. J was trimmed by 5 bases and V by 6 bases; bases with no gene match: 9. This CDR3 comprises 15 residues.

The chain has TRBV2 and TRBJ1-3, with TRBD1 matching over 10 bases. The CDR3 contains 16 residues. V lost 3 bases and J lost 0; bases outside the gene matches: 2. Germline CDR1 is SNHLY and CDR2 is FYNNEI. The CDR3 sequence is CASSDRTGGSGNTIYF. The CDR3 nucleotides are TGTGCCAGCAGTGATCGGACAGGGGGCTCTGGAAACACCATATATTTT. The full variable domain, its missing parts supplied by reference TRBV2 and TRBJ1-3, is EPEVTQTPSHQVTQMGQEVILRCVPISNHLYFYWYRQILGQKVEFLVSFYNNEISEKSEIFDDQFSVERPDGSNFTLKIRSTKLEDSAMYFCASSDRTGGSGNTIYFGEGSWLTVV.

The rearrangement joins TRBV28 to TRBJ2-2, with TRBD1 matching 7 bases. Germline V lookup: CDR1 MDHEN, CDR2 SYDVKM. Unmatched junction bases numbered 16, after V lost 8 bases and J lost 4 bases. The CDR3 extends over 17 amino acids. CDR3 sequence reads: CASSSVLGQKGTGELFF. The CDR3 nucleotides read TGTGCCAGCTCGAGTGTACTGGGACAGAAGGGCACCGGGGAGCTGTTTTTT. The complete variable domain, with remaining parts taken from reference TRBV28 and TRBJ2-2, reads DVKVTQSSRYLVKRTGEKVFLECVQDMDHENMFWYRQDPGLGLRLIYFSYDVKMKEKGDIPEGYSVSREKKERFSLILESASTNQTSMYLCASSSVLGQKGTGELFFGEGSRLTVL.

V gene TRBV9 combines with J gene TRBJ2-3; either TRBD1 or TRBD2 may fit D (6 bases each). Trimming removed 4 bases at V and 4 bases at J, with 25 bases between. The CDR3 covers 18 residues. The germline CDR1 and CDR2 sequences are SGDLS and YYNGEE. The CDR3 sequence is CASSLNMIGGSSADTQYF. CDR3 nucleotide sequence: TGTGCCAGCAGCCTAAATATGATAGGGGGGAGTAGTGCAGATACGCAGTATTTT.

V gene TRBV28 combines with J gene TRBJ2-7, with TRBD2 matching 16 bases. V lost 3 bases and J lost 11; bases outside the gene matches: 1. The CDR3 is made up of 13 amino acids. Per the germline V gene, CDR1 is MDHEN and CDR2 is SYDVKM. CDR3 region: CASSLGLAGGKYF. The CDR3 nucleotides read TGTGCCAGCAGTTTGGGACTAGCGGGAGGGAAGTACTTC. Drawing the rest from reference TRBV28 and TRBJ2-7, the complete variable domain is DVKVTQSSRYLVKRTGEKVFLECVQDMDHENMFWYRQDPGLGLRLIYFSYDVKMKEKGDIPEGYSVSREKKERFSLILESASTNQTSMYLCASSLGLAGGKYFGPGTRLTVT.

The chain carries TRBV6-6 and TRBJ1-2; D is unresolved. Germline lookup yields CDR1 MNHNY and CDR2 SVGAGI (reference sequence). CDR3 length: 14 residues. Between the trimmed V and J ends, which lost 5 bases and 7 bases, there was a span of 17 bases. CDR3 region: CASSPLEVTRGYTF. CDR3 nucleotide sequence: TGTGCCAGCAGTCCCCTTGAGGTTACACGTGGCTACACCTTC.

V gene TRBV6-5 combines with J gene TRBJ2-1; maybe TRBD2 (5 bases). This CDR3 is built from 14 residues. Germline loops: CDR1 MNHEY, CDR2 SVGAGI. Trimming removed 2 bases at V and 7 bases at J, with 12 bases between. CDR3 protein: CASSYAEGWNEQFF. The CDR3 DNA reads as TGTGCCAGCAGTTACGCAGAGGGTTGGAATGAGCAGTTCTTC.

This clone was seen once. The chain recombines TRBV7-9 with TRBJ2-7, with 7 bases lining up with TRBD2. The CDR3 spans 14 residues. Germline trimming cut 8 bases from V and 1 base from J; bases unmatched to any gene: 8. CDR1 and CDR2 from the germline V gene are SEHNR and FQNEAQ (reference sequence). The CDR3 protein is CASGVGGISYEQYF. The CDR3 nucleotides are TGTGCCAGCGGAGTGGGGGGGATATCCTACGAGCAGTACTTC.

In regard to this clone: Distinct nucleotide sequences in the sample also encode this CDR3. The chain couples TRBV28 to TRBJ2-7, with D possibly being TRBD1 (5 bases). The CDR3 spans 13 residues. V was shortened by 2 bases and J by 3 bases, with 8 bases between the two germline ends. CDR1 is MDHEN and CDR2 is SYDVKM in the germline V gene. CDR3 residues: CASSLGQGYEQYF. The DNA for the CDR3 is TGTGCCAGCAGTTTAGGGCAGGGCTACGAGCAGTACTTC.

The J gene is TRBJ1-2, the V gene TRBV11-2, with D possibly matching TRBD1 (5 bases). The CDR3 runs 15 residues. Germline V gives CDR1 SGHAT, CDR2 FQNNGV. V lost 2 bases and J lost 3, with 13 bases in between. CDR3 sequence (DNA): TGTGCCAGCAGCTTACCAGGGTCGGACTACTATGGCTACACCTTC. Its protein is CASSLPGSDYYGYTF.

The gene calls are TRBV2 and TRBJ1-1, with 7 nucleotides matching TRBD1. Germline loops: CDR1 SNHLY, CDR2 FYNNEI. V was clipped by 2 bases and J by 8 bases; unmatched bases: 11. The CDR3 contains 15 residues. The CDR3 DNA follows: TGTGCCAGCAGTGAACAGGGACAGCAAAACTCAGAAGCTTTCTTT. Encoded protein: CASSEQGQQNSEAFF.

V gene TRBV6-1 combines with J gene TRBJ1-3; D possibly corresponds to TRBD1 (5 bases). V was shortened by 7 bases and J by 0 bases, with 10 bases between the two germline ends. Germline V CDR1 and CDR2: MNHNS, SASEGT. The CDR3 is 14 amino acids. This chain's CDR3 is CASTAGFSGNTIYF. CDR3 DNA: TGTGCCAGCACCGCAGGGTTCTCTGGAAACACCATATATTTT.

This rearrangement joins TRBV7-9 to TRBJ2-7; the D gene is possibly TRBD2 (6 bases). CDR3 length: 14 residues. Per germline, CDR1 SEHNR and CDR2 FQNEAQ (reference sequence). V lost 7 bases and J 2 bases, leaving 15 bases between the germline ends. CDR3 coding DNA: TGTGCCAGCACCCTCGAAGGAGGGACCTACGAGCAGTACTTC. Translating it yields CASTLEGGTYEQYF.

This chain joins TRBV19 and TRBJ1-5; 7 bases are shared with TRBD1. The ends lost 4 bases at V and 6 bases at J; junction bases unmatched: 9. Germline V gene sequence: CDR1 LNHDA, CDR2 SQIVND (reference sequence). The CDR3 contains 15 residues. The CDR3 here is CASSRERQGSQPQHF. The CDR3 DNA reads as TGTGCCAGTAGTAGGGAAAGACAGGGAAGTCAGCCCCAGCATTTT.